The 11 T cell receptor beta chains below all came from one sample that was sequenced in a study of beta chain features in type 1 diabetes. Expressed TCRB transcripts were sequenced, since all the RNA that had been isolated was reverse transcribed. Clones were read by immunoSEQ multiplex PCR, and TCRdb kept only the in-frame ones, dropping some. The sample yields under 450,000 clones, approximately 15% seen once. The sample taken for sequencing was naive CD4+ T cells from blood. The receptors originated from a man aged 30 to 39 in good health.

Only a few counts were recorded for this clone. The CDR3 DNA follows: TGTGCCAGCAGCTTCGGACTAGCGGGAGTTCAAGAGACCCAGTACTTC. It translates to CASSFGLAGVQETQYF. The J gene is TRBJ2-5, the V gene TRBV7-2; TRBD2 matches at 13 bases. Germline CDR1 reads SGHTA; CDR2 reads FQGNSA. Trimming took 3 bases from V and 2 from J; bases not matched to a gene: 3. The CDR3 consists of 16 residues.

This clone showed up just a few times. The chain couples TRBV4-3 to TRBJ2-7, with D hard to call. Germline CDR1 reads LGHNA; CDR2 reads YSLEER. V shed 1 base and J shed 3 bases, with 13 bases lying between them. The CDR3 is 15 amino acids. The CDR3 nucleotides read TGCGCCAGCAGCCAAGGGGTCGAGCCCTTCTACGAGCAGTACTTC. This sequence encodes CASSQGVEPFYEQYF.

This clone turned up a few times. This chain uses TRBV30 with TRBJ2-1; 11 nucleotides agree with TRBD2. This CDR3 contains 15 residues. The junction had 4 bases not matched to a gene; V was cut back by 0 bases and J by 6 bases. Germline lookup yields CDR1 GTSNPN and CDR2 SVGIG (reference sequence). The CDR3 reads CAWSVVGLAVNEQFF. CDR3 sequence (DNA): TGTGCCTGGAGTGTGGTGGGACTAGCGGTCAATGAGCAGTTCTTC. Full variable domain (rest looked up from reference TRBV30 and TRBJ2-1): SQTIHQWPATLVQPVGSPLSLECTVEGTSNPNLYWYRQAAGRGLQLLFYSVGIGQISSEVPQNLSASRPQDRQFILSSKKLLLSDSGFYLCAWSVVGLAVNEQFFGPGTRLTVL.

The V gene is TRBV7-6, the J gene TRBJ2-7, with D uncertain. V was shortened by 1 base and J by 1 base, with 8 bases between the two germline ends. Germline lookup yields CDR1 SGHVS and CDR2 FNYEAQ. This CDR3 region has 14 residues. In DNA, the CDR3 is TGTGCCAGCAGCTTAGGTACCGGATCCTACGAGCAGTACTTC. It specifies CASSLGTGSYEQYF.

J is TRBJ2-5 and V is TRBV29-1, with unresolved D. This CDR3 contains 11 residues. V was clipped by 6 bases and J by 3 bases, with 8 bases between them. Germline-derived CDR1 and CDR2 are SQVTM and ANQGSEA. This CDR3 reads CSVAPEETQYF. The CDR3 nucleotides are TGCAGCGTCGCGCCGGAAGAGACCCAGTACTTC. The entire variable domain, with the rest obtained from reference TRBV29-1 and TRBJ2-5, is as follows: SAVISQKPSRDICQRGTSLTIQCQVDSQVTMMFWYRQQPGQSLTLIATANQGSEATYESGFVIDKFPISRPNLTFSTLTVSNMSPEDSSIYLCSVAPEETQYFGPGTRLLVL.

This clone was picked up a small number of times. The rearrangement links TRBV7-9 to TRBJ2-7, with 10 bases fitting TRBD2. The CDR3 loop spans 17 amino acids. The germline V gene encodes CDR1 SEHNR and CDR2 FQNEAQ (reference sequence). The trim removed 1 base at V and 2 bases at J, leaving 8 bases unmatched. In nucleotides, the CDR3 is TGTGCCAGCAGCTTAGGAAGTCGAAGCGGGAGGGCCTACGAGCAGTACGTC. Its translation: CASSLGSRSGRAYEQYV.

This rearrangement joins TRBV6-6 to TRBJ2-1; D unresolved. V was clipped by 7 bases and J by 4 bases, with 11 bases between them. Germline V gene sequence: CDR1 MNHNY, CDR2 SVGAGI (reference sequence). This CDR3 has 13 amino acids. CDR3 amino acids: CASTAGPYNEQFF. DNA for the CDR3: TGTGCCAGCACGGCTGGACCTTACAATGAGCAGTTCTTC.

The sample holds a few counts of this clone. CDR3 region: CASSPLISGVSTDTQYF. Here the CDR3 DNA reads TGCGCCAGCAGCCCCTTGATATCAGGGGTCAGCACAGATACGCAGTATTTT. The chain links TRBV4-1 to TRBJ2-3; possibly TRBD1 for D (6 bases). Deletions cut 4 bases from V and 0 bases from J, with 17 bases between. The germline V gene has CDR1 MGHRA and CDR2 YSYEKL. CDR3 length: 17 residues.

This clone occurred a few times. The CDR3 spells CASSQNRAGANVLTF. The CDR3 DNA follows: TGTGCCAGCAGCCAAAACAGGGCGGGGGCCAACGTCCTGACTTTC. The genes are TRBV14 and TRBJ2-6; maybe TRBD1 (6 bases). The CDR3 length is 15 residues. Germline-derived CDR1 and CDR2 are SGHDN and FVKESK. V was cut by 2 bases and J by 4 bases, with 9 bases left in between.

V and J are TRBV6-5 and TRBJ2-4; D remains ambiguous. The CDR3 is 13 residues long. Trimming stripped 6 bases from V and 7 bases from J, with 13 bases between. Germline CDR1 MNHEY, CDR2 SVGAGI. The CDR3 nucleotides read TGTGCCAGCAGAGAAGCCGCAGTGAACATTCAGTACTTC. Translating it yields CASREAAVNIQYF.

With respect to this clone: Within the sample, other DNA sequences also encode this same CDR3. The rearrangement links TRBV7-9 to TRBJ1-1; the D is unclear. Per germline, CDR1 SEHNR and CDR2 FQNEAQ (reference sequence). Deletions cut 1 base from V and 3 bases from J, with 6 bases between. This CDR3 contains 13 residues. CDR3 in DNA: TGTGCCAGCAGCTTAGGCGGTGACACTGAAGCTTTCTTT. This translates into CASSLGGDTEAFF.